The entry below gives a single T cell receptor beta chain sequence along with its context. Its specificity is not known. This specimen belongs to a study of T cell responses to AZD1222 COVID-19 vaccine. Whole-study findings and limits: Vaccine-associated CD4 TCRs spanned spike, dominant at 160-218 and 743-854. Spike-specific TCR breadth and depth grew following two AZD1222 doses.

Here immunoSEQ multiplex PCR was the method, and the copy in TCRdb shows in-frame clones only, minus some. The sample has about 100,000 clones; more than 75% are singletons. The V and J ends lost 4 bases and 2 bases respectively, with 3 bases between them. Germline CDR1 SGHRS, CDR2 YFSETQ. This CDR3 comprises 11 residues. The clonotype was recovered from an adult in good health. The source was peripheral blood, collected on day 0 of AZD1222 vaccination. The genes are TRBV5-1 and TRBJ2-5; D is unresolved. The CDR3 spells CASSIQETQYF. CDR3 nucleotides: TGCGCCAGCAGCATACAAGAGACCCAGTACTTC.